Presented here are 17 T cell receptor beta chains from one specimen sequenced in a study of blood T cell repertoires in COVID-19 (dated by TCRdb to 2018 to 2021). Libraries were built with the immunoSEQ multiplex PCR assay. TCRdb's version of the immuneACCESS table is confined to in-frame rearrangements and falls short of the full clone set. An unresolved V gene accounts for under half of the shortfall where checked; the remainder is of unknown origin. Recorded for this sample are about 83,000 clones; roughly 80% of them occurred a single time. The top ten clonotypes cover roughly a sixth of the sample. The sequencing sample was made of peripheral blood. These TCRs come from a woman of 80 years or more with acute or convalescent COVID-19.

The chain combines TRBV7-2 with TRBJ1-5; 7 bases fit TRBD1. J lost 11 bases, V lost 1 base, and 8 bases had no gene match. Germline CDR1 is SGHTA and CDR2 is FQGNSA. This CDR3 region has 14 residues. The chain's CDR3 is CASSLETWDSTQHF. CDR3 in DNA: TGTGCCAGCAGCTTAGAAACCTGGGACAGTACCCAGCATTTT.

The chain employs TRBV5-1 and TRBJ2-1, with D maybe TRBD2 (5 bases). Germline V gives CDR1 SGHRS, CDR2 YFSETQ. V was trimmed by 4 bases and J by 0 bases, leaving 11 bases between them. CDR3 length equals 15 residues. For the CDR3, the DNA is TGCGCCAGCAGCCAGCCACGGGACTCCTACAATGAGCAGTTCTTC. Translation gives CASSQPRDSYNEQFF.

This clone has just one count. This CDR3 reads CSVEKNMNTEAFF. CDR3 DNA: TGCAGCGTAGAAAAAAACATGAACACTGAAGCTTTCTTT. The chain is built from TRBV29-1 and TRBJ1-1; D is ambiguous. The ends were cut back, 6 bases at V and 0 bases at J, with 11 bases in the middle. From germline, CDR1 is SQVTM and CDR2 ANQGSEA. This CDR3 has 13 amino acids.

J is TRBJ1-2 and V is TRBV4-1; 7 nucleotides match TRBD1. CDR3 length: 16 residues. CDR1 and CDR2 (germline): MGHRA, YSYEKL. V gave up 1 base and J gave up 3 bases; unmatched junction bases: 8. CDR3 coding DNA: TGCGCCAGCAGCCAAGGTGACAGGGCGGTAGACTATGGCTACACCTTC. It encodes CASSQGDRAVDYGYTF.

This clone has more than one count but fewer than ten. CDR3 loop: CASSYALVQYF. CDR3 sequence (DNA): TGTGCCAGCAGTTACGCGTTGGTGCAGTATTTT. The genes are TRBV6-5 and TRBJ2-3, with unresolved D. Trimming removed 2 bases at V and 11 bases at J, with 8 bases between. Per the germline V gene, CDR1 is MNHEY and CDR2 is SVGAGI. The CDR3 spans 11 residues.

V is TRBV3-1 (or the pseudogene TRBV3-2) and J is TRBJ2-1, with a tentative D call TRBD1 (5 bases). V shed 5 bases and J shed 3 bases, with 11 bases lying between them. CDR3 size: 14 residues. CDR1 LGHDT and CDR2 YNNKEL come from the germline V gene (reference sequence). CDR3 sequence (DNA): TGTGCCAGCAGCGCAGGGTTGGGCTACAATGAGCAGTTCTTC. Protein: CASSAGLGYNEQFF.

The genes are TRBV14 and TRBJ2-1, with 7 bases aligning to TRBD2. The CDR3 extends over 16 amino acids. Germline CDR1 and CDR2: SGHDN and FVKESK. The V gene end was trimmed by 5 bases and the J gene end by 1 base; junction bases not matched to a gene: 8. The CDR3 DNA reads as TGTGCCAGCAGCTCTGTAGCGGGTGGGTCCTACAATGAGCAGTTCTTC. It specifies CASSSVAGGSYNEQFF. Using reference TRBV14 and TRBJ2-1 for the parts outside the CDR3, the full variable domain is EAGVTQFPSHSVIEKGQTVTLRCDPISGHDNLYWYRRVMGKEIKFLLHFVKESKQDESGMPNNRFLAERTGGTYSTLKVQPAELEDSGVYFCASSSVAGGSYNEQFFGPGTRLTVL.

CDR3 sequence reads: CASKFRGTSYEQYF. The CDR3 nucleotides read TGTGCCAGCAAATTTAGGGGAACTTCCTACGAGCAGTACTTC. The genes are TRBV2 and TRBJ2-7; the D gene is possibly TRBD1 (5 bases). The V and J ends lost 7 bases and 1 base respectively, with 14 bases between them. This CDR3 is built from 14 residues. Per germline, CDR1 SNHLY and CDR2 FYNNEI.

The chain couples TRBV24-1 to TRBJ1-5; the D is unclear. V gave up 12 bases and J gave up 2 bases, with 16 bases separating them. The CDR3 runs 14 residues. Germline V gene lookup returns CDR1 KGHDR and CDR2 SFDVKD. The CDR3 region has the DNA TGTGCCCCGACTAACGGGGAATGCAATCAGCCCCAGCATTTT. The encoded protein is CAPTNGECNQPQHF.

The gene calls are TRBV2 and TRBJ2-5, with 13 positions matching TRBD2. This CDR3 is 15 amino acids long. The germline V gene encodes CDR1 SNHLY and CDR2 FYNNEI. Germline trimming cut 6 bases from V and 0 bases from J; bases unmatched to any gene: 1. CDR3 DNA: TGTGCCAGCAGACTAGCGGGGGGGTACCAAGAGACCCAGTACTTC. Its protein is CASRLAGGYQETQYF.

The CDR3: CASSPTGGDIQPQHF. The CDR3 DNA sequence: TGTGCCAGCAGCCCCACGGGAGGGGATATTCAGCCCCAGCATTTT. This chain connects TRBV6-5 to TRBJ1-5; TRBD1 is a possible D gene (5 bases). The V gene's germline CDR1 is MNHEY and CDR2 SVGAGI. V was clipped by 6 bases and J by 6 bases, with 18 bases between them. This CDR3 is built from 15 residues.

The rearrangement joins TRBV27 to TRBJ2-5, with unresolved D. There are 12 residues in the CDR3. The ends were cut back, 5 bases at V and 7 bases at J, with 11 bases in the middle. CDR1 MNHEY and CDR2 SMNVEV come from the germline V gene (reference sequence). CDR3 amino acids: CASSEDLRTQYF. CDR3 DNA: TGTGCCAGCAGTGAAGATCTGAGGACCCAGTACTTC.

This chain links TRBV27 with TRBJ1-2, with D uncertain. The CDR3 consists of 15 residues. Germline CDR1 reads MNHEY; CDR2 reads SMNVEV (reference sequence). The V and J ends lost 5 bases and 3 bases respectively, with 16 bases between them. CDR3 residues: CASSLIGHGDYGYTF. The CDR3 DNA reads TGTGCCAGCAGTCTTATAGGGCACGGGGACTATGGCTACACCTTC.

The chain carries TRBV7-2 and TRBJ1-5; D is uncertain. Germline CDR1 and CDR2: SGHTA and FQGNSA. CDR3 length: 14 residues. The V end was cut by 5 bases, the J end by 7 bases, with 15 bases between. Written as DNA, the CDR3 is TGTGCCAGCAGCCCCAACCTTATCGAGCAGCCCCAGCATTTT. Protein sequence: CASSPNLIEQPQHF.

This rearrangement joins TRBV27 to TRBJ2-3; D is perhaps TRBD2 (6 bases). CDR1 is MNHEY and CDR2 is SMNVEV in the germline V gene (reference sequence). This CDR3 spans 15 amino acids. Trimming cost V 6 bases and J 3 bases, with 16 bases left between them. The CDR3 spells CASRATRGGTDTQYF. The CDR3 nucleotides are TGTGCCAGCAGGGCTACAAGGGGAGGAACAGATACGCAGTATTTT.

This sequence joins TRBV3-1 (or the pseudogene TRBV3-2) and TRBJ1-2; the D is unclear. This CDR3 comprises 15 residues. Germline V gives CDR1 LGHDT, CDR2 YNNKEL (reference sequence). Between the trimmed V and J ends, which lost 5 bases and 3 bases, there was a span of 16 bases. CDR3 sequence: CASSFNYPTDYGYTF. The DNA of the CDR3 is TGTGCCAGCAGCTTTAATTACCCTACCGACTATGGCTACACCTTC.

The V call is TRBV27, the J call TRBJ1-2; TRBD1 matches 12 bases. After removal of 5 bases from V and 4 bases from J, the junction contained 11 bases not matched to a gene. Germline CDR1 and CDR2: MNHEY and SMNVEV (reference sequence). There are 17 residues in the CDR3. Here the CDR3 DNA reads TGTGCCAGCAGTCCCTCTACGGGACAGGGGGCTCGCTATGGCTACACCTTC. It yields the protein CASSPSTGQGARYGYTF.